Described below is a single T cell receptor beta chain sequence and its context. The sample belongs to a study of control samples from healthy donors and cancer patients. The germline V gene encodes CDR1 WSHSY and CDR2 SAAADI. The V and J ends lost 2 bases and 8 bases, in that order; junction bases with no gene match: 4. The CDR3 extends over 15 amino acids. The data were produced by immunoSEQ multiplex PCR, yet TCRdb's version contains in-frame clones alone and is incomplete. The top ten hold approximately 9% of the sample, which has about 130,000 clones, roughly 90% seen once. The sample comprised blood. The gene calls are TRBV10-2 and TRBJ2-1; 12 bases are shared with TRBD2. The receptor was derived from a man aged 18 to 29 in good health. The CDR3 bases are TGCGCCAGCAGTGAGACCCTAGCGGGGGGGGATGAGCAGTTCTTC. Translation gives CASSETLAGGDEQFF.